Following are 9 T cell receptor beta chains from one sample sequenced in a study of cytomegalovirus exposure and HLA in healthy donors. This PCR relied on a set of 60 Vbeta primers and 13 Jbeta primers. Assay used: immunoSEQ multiplex PCR; TCRdb lists only in-frame clones, some missing. Counted here are around 260,000 clones, approximately 80% occurring once; the ten biggest clones make up less than 0.4%. Sequencing was carried out using PBMCs. These receptor sequences come from a girl aged 2 to 10 in good health and CMV-seronegative.

The rearrangement joins TRBV7-3 to TRBJ2-3, with 11 bases matching TRBD2. The CDR3 is made up of 14 amino acids. V gave up 2 bases and J gave up 5 bases; unmatched junction bases: 0. Germline V CDR1 and CDR2: SGHTA, FQGTGA. The CDR3 coding sequence is TGTGCCAGCAGCTTAGGACTAGCGGGAGATACGCAGTATTTT. Encoded protein: CASSLGLAGDTQYF. The variable domain in full, completed from reference TRBV7-3 and TRBJ2-3, reads GAGVSQTPSNKVTEKGKYVELRCDPISGHTALYWYRQSLGQGPEFLIYFQGTGAADDSGLPNDRFFAVRPEGSVSTLKIQRTERGDSAVYLCASSLGLAGDTQYFGPGTRLTVL.

The gene calls are TRBV4-1 and TRBJ1-1; no reliable D call. The V end was cut by 3 bases, the J end by 1 base, with 27 bases between. The length of the CDR3 is 20 residues. Germline V gives CDR1 MGHRA, CDR2 YSYEKL. The DNA for the CDR3 is TGCGCCAGCAGCCATGCCCCACCCCAGAGAGGGATCAAGAGGAACACTGAAGCTTTCTTT. Protein: CASSHAPPQRGIKRNTEAFF.

The chain joins TRBV10-3 to TRBJ2-7, with 9 bases lining up with TRBD1. The junction had 14 bases not matched to a gene; V was cut back by 10 bases and J by 7 bases. From germline, CDR1 is ENHRY and CDR2 SYGVKD. The CDR3 is 14 amino acids. In DNA form, the CDR3 reads TGTGCCACCATACAGGGGGCGGCCTACGGAGAGCAGTACTTC. As protein: CATIQGAAYGEQYF.

The table lists this clone with a few counts. CDR3 region: CSVELPGGQETQYF. The CDR3, as DNA: TGCAGCGTTGAACTCCCAGGGGGACAAGAGACCCAGTACTTC. The V gene is TRBV29-1, the J gene TRBJ2-5, with 7 bases fitting TRBD1. The CDR3 is 14 residues long. V trimming: 2 bases; J trimming: 2 bases; junction bases outside the gene matches: 5. In germline, CDR1 is SQVTM, CDR2 ANQGSEA.

The chain links TRBV6-1 to TRBJ2-1; D is unresolved. Trimming took off 1 base at V and 7 bases at J, with 20 bases between the two ends. Germline V lookup: CDR1 MNHNS, CDR2 SASEGT. The CDR3 loop spans 17 amino acids. Written as DNA, the CDR3 is TGTGCCAGCAGTGAAGAACTGCCGCTCGAGGCTAGGAATGAGCAGTTCTTC. Translating gives CASSEELPLEARNEQFF.

This rearrangement joins TRBV4-2 to TRBJ2-1, with TRBD2 as a possible D gene (6 bases). Germline lookup yields CDR1 LGHNA and CDR2 YNFKEQ. Trimming removed 4 bases from V and 3 bases from J, with 13 bases in between. There are 15 residues in the CDR3. The DNA for the CDR3 is TGTGCCAGCAGCCTCCAATGGGACTTCTACAATGAGCAGTTCTTC. This translates into CASSLQWDFYNEQFF.

The chain is built from TRBV6-5 and TRBJ2-5; 10 bases match TRBD1. The DNA end lines up better with TRBJ2-7; the J call may be wrong. The CDR3 is 15 residues long. Germline V lookup: CDR1 MNHEY, CDR2 SVGAGI. The CDR3, as DNA: TGTGCCAGCACCCTAAGTAGGACAGGGGGTTTCGAGCAGTACTTC. It codes for CASTLSRTGGFEQYF.

The chain employs TRBV12-5 and TRBJ1-1; 9 bases line up with TRBD1. CDR1 and CDR2 (germline): LGHNT, FRNRAP. CDR3 length: 14 amino acids. In DNA, the CDR3 is TGTGCCGCGCCAGGACAGGGGATGAACACTGAAGCTTTCTTT. Its protein product is CAAPGQGMNTEAFF.

In this sample, this clone turned up once. The genes are TRBV13 and TRBJ2-2, with 7 positions matching TRBD1. V dropped 3 bases and J dropped 4; count of bases not matched to a gene: 5. This CDR3 spans 15 amino acids. Germline V gene lookup returns CDR1 PRHDT and CDR2 FYEKMQ (reference sequence). Written as DNA, the CDR3 is TGTGCCAGCAGCTTTAGGGGGCATAGCACCGGGGAGCTGTTTTTT. It yields the protein CASSFRGHSTGELFF. Drawing the rest from reference TRBV13 and TRBJ2-2, the complete variable domain is AAGVIQSPRHLIKEKRETATLKCYPIPRHDTVYWYQQGPGQDPQFLISFYEKMQSDKGSIPDRFSAQQFSDYHSELNMSSLELGDSALYFCASSFRGHSTGELFFGEGSRLTVL.